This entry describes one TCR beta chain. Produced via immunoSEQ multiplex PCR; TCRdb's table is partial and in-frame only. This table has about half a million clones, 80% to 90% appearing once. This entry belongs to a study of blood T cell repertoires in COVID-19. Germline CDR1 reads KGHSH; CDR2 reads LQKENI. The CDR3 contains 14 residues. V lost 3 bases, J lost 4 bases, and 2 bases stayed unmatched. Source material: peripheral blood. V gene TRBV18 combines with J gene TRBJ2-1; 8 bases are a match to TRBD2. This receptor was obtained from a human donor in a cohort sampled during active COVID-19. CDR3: CASSPTSEYNEQFF. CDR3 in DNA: TGTGCCAGCTCACCGACTAGCGAGTACAATGAGCAGTTCTTC.